The T cell receptor beta chain described here comes from a study of T-cell memory formation after mild COVID-19. TCRdb recomputed calls from the 5' RACE reads with MiXCR, one row per CDR3 protein. The data contain some 350,000 distinct CDR3 sequences, approximately 15% of them singletons. CDR3 length equals 15 residues. Germline CDR1 and CDR2: SGHTA and FQGNSA. Trimming shortened V by 6 bases and J by 4 bases, and 18 bases separated the two germline ends. A few counts support this clonotype. The V gene is TRBV7-2, the J gene TRBJ2-5; possibly TRBD1 or TRBD2 for D (5 bases each). The sequence was obtained from a man aged 18-30 years who had mild COVID-19 (a few samples of this study predate the infection). Cell type and time point are not known. Sequencing input: PBMCs or a T cell subset sorted from them (not recorded which). CDR3 nucleotides: TGTGCCAGCAGGCCTCGGGGCCCGTGGGGAGAGACCCAGTACTTC. Translated: CASRPRGPWGETQYF.